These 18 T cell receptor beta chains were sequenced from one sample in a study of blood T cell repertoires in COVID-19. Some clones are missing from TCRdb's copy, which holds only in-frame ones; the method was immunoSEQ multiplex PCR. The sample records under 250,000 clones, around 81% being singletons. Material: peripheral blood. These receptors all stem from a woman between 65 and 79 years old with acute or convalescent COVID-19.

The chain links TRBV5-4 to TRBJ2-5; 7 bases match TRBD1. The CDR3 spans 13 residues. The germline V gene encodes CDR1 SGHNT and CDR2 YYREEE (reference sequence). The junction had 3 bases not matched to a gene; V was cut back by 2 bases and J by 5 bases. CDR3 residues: CASSLQGYETQYF. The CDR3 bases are TGTGCCAGCAGCTTACAGGGGTATGAGACCCAGTACTTC.

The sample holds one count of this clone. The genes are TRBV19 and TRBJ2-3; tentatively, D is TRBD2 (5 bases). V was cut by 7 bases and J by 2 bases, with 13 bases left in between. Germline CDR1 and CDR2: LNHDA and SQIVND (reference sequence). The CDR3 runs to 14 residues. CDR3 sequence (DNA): TGTGCCAGTACGCTAGCCGGGGACACAGATACGCAGTATTTT. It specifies CASTLAGDTDTQYF. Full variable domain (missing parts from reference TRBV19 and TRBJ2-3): DGGITQSPKYLFRKEGQNVTLSCEQNLNHDAMYWYRQDPGQGLRLIYYSQIVNDFQKGDIAEGYSVSREKKESFPLTVTSAQKNPTAFYLCASTLAGDTDTQYFGPGTRLTVL.

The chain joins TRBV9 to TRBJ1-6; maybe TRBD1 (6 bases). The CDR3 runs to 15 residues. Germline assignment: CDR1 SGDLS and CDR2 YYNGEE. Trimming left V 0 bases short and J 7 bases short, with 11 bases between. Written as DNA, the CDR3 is TGTGCCAGCAGCGTAGGAGGACAGTTGAATTCACCCCTCCACTTT. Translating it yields CASSVGGQLNSPLHF.

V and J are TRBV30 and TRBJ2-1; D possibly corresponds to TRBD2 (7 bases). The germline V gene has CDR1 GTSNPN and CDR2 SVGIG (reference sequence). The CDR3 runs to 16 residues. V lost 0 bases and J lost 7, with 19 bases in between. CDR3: CAWSVRGQGGGNEQFF. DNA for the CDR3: TGTGCCTGGAGTGTACGGGGCCAGGGAGGGGGGAATGAGCAGTTCTTC.

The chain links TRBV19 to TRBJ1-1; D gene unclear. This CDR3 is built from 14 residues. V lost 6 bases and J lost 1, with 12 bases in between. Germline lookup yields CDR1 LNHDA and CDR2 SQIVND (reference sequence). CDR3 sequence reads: CASRKEAGNTEAFF. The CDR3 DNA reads TGTGCCAGTAGGAAGGAAGCGGGGAACACTGAAGCTTTCTTT.

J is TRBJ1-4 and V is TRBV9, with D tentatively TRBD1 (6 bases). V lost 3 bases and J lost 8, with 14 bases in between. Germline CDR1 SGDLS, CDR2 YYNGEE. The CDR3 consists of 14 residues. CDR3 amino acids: CASSARDIGEKLFF. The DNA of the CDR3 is TGTGCCAGCAGCGCCCGGGACATAGGAGAAAAACTGTTTTTT. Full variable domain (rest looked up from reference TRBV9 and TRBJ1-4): DSGVTQTPKHLITATGQRVTLRCSPRSGDLSVYWYQQSLDQGLQFLIQYYNGEERAKGNILERFSAQQFPDLHSELNLSSLELGDSALYFCASSARDIGEKLFFGSGTQLSVL.

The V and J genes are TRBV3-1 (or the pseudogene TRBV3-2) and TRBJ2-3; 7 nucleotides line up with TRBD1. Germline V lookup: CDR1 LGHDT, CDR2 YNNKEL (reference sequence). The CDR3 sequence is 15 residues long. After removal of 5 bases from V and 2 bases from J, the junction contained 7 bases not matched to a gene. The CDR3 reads CASSIRQGPTDTQYF. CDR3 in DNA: TGTGCCAGCAGCATACGACAGGGCCCCACAGATACGCAGTATTTT.

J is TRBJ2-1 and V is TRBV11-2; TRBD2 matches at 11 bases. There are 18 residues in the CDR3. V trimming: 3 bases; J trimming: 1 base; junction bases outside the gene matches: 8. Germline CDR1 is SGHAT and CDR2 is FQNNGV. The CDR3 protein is CASSFLAGGPTSYNEQFF. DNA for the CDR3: TGTGCCAGCAGCTTCTTAGCGGGAGGGCCCACATCCTACAATGAGCAGTTCTTC.

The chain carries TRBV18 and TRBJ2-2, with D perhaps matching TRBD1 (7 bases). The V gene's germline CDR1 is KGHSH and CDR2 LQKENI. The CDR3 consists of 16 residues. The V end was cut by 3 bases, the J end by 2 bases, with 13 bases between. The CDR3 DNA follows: TGTGCCAGCTCACCCCGACAGGGAGGTAACACCGGGGAGCTGTTTTTT. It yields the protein CASSPRQGGNTGELFF.

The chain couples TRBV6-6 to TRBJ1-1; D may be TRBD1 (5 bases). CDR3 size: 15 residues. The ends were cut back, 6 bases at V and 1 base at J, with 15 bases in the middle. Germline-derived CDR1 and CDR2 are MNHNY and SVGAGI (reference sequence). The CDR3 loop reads CASRQAGQGNTEAFF. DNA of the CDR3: TGTGCCAGCAGGCAAGCCGGTCAGGGGAACACTGAAGCTTTCTTT.

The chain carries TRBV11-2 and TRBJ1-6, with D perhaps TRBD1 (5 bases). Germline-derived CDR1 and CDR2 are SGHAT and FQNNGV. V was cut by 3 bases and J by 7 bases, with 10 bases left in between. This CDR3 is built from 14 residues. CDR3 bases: TGTGCCAGCAGCTTGAGAGACAGAAATTCACCCCTCCACTTT. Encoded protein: CASSLRDRNSPLHF.

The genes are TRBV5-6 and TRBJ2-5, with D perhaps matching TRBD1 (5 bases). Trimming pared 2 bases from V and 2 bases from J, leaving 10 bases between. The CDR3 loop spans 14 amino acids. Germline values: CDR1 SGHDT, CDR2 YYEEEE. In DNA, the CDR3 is TGTGCCAGCAGCTTCGTAGGGGCTCAAGAGACCCAGTACTTC. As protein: CASSFVGAQETQYF.

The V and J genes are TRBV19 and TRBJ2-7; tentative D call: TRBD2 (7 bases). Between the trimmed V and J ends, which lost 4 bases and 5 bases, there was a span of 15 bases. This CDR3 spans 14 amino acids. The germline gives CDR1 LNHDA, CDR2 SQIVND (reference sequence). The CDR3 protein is CASSSRGGPDEQYF. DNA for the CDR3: TGTGCCAGTAGTAGTCGCGGGGGCCCCGACGAGCAGTACTTC.

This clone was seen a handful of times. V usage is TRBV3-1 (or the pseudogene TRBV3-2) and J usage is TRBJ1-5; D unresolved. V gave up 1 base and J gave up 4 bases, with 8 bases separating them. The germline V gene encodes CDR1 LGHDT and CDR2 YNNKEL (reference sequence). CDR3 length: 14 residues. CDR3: CASSQASDNQPQHF. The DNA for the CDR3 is TGTGCCAGCAGCCAAGCGTCAGATAATCAGCCCCAGCATTTT.

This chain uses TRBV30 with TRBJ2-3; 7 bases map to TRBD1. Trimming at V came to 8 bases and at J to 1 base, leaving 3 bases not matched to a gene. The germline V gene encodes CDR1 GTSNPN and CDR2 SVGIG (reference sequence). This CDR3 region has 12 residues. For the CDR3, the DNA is TGTGCCCACCAGGGGGGCACAGATACGCAGTATTTT. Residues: CAHQGGTDTQYF.

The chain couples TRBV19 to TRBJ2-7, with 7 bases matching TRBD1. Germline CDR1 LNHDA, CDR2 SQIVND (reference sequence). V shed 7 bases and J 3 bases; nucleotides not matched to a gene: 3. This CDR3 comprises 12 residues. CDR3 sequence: CASTGDSYEQYF. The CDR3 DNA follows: TGTGCCAGTACCGGGGACAGCTACGAGCAGTACTTC.

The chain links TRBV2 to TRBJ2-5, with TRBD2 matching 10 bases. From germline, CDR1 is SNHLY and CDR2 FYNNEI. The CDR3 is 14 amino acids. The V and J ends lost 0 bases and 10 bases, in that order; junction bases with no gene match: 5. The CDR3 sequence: CASSEASGRPLQYF. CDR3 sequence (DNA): TGTGCCAGCAGTGAAGCTAGCGGGAGGCCCCTCCAGTACTTC.

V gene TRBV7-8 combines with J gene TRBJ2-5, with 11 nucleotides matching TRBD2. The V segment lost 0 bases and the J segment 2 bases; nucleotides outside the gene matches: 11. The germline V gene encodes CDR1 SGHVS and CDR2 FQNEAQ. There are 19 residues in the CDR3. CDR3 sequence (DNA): TGTGCCAGCAGCTTAGCTGGGGGCCCTAGGACTAGCGGGCAAGAGACCCAGTACTTC. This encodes CASSLAGGPRTSGQETQYF.